This entry lists 26 T cell receptor beta chains sequenced from one sample in a study of response to subunit inactivated influenza vaccine (dated 2018 in TCRdb). Libraries came from RT-PCR. TCRdb lists the instrument as Illumina HiSeq 2500. Clones were called with MiXCR by TCRdb after fastp trimmed the public reads at Q25, and only in-frame beta chains were retained. Every entry covers one CDR3 protein and lists the most common genes and DNA from its rows. Present in this sample are fewer than 550,000 distinct CDR3 sequences, less than 30% of which were seen just once. Under 2.5% of the sample is in the top ten clones. Sequenced material: CD4+ T cells sorted from PBMCs, taken roughly 5 days after vaccination. Receptor source: a man over 45 who received an inactivated influenza vaccine. Donor details come from another sample of the same person, matched by shared clones.

This chain joins TRBV20-1 and TRBJ1-3; possibly TRBD1 for D (5 bases). Germline V gene lookup returns CDR1 DFQATT and CDR2 SNEGSKA (reference sequence). The CDR3 spans 14 residues. The CDR3 spells CSAQGFPGGNTIYF. The CDR3 DNA is TGCAGCGCCCAGGGCTTCCCTGGAGGAAACACCATATATTTT.

V and J are TRBV19 and TRBJ1-1, with 7 bases aligning to TRBD1. With 5 bases clipped from V and 4 bases from J, the junction kept 7 bases outside the gene matches. The CDR3 sequence is 14 residues long. CDR1 LNHDA and CDR2 SQIVND come from the germline V gene (reference sequence). The CDR3 region is CASSPRQGSTEAFF. The CDR3 DNA reads as TGTGCCAGTAGTCCAAGACAGGGCAGCACTGAAGCTTTCTTT.

The J gene is TRBJ2-7, the V gene TRBV5-1; TRBD1 matches at 8 bases. Germline V lookup: CDR1 SGHRS, CDR2 YFSETQ. The V and J ends lost 4 bases and 4 bases, in that order; junction bases with no gene match: 7. The length of the CDR3 is 14 residues. The CDR3 spells CASSESTGGYEQYF. The CDR3 DNA reads TGCGCCAGCAGCGAGTCCACAGGGGGGTACGAGCAGTACTTC.

The V and J genes are TRBV12-3 or TRBV12-4 and TRBJ2-7; D may match TRBD1 or TRBD2 (5 bases each). This CDR3 is 14 amino acids long. Between the trimmed V and J ends, which lost 3 bases and 1 base, there was a span of 10 bases. CDR3 sequence reads: CASSLRGRSYEQYF. Here the CDR3 DNA reads TGTGCCAGCAGTTTGAGGGGACGGTCCTACGAGCAGTACTTC.

The chain uses TRBV5-1 and TRBJ1-1, with D hard to call. Looked up from germline, CDR1 is SGHRS and CDR2 is YFSETQ. The CDR3 is 14 amino acids. V was trimmed by 9 bases and J by 0 bases, leaving 15 bases between them. CDR3 bases: TGCGCCACCAACGCCGGGGAATTGAACACTGAAGCTTTCTTT. Its translation is CATNAGELNTEAFF.

The chain combines TRBV2 with TRBJ2-3; tentative D call: TRBD1 (5 bases). The length of the CDR3 is 14 residues. The V end lost 7 bases, the J end lost 2 bases, and 13 bases lay between the germline ends. Germline CDR1 reads SNHLY; CDR2 reads FYNNEI. CDR3 region: CASNRAGNTDTQYF. CDR3 coding DNA: TGTGCCAGCAATCGGGCAGGGAACACAGATACGCAGTATTTT.

This clonotype has at least ten counts. The junction and the germline gene differ at one end; a read error may be behind it. This chain joins TRBV7-2 and TRBJ2-1, with 11 bases identical to TRBD2. The germline V gene has CDR1 SGHTA and CDR2 FQGNSA. The CDR3 runs 15 residues. CDR3: CASRLAGGSYNEQFF. The DNA for the CDR3 is TGTGCCAGCAGATTAGCGGGGGGGTCCTACAATGAGCAGTTCTTC.

This clonotype came up a few times. This sequence joins TRBV4-1 and TRBJ1-1; TRBD1 aligns across 8 bases. Germline V CDR1 and CDR2: MGHRA, YSYEKL. J gave up 1 base and V 2 bases, and 3 bases lay outside the gene matches. This CDR3 is built from 15 residues. The CDR3 sequence: CASSQLTGANTEAFF. The CDR3 coding sequence is TGCGCCAGCAGCCAACTGACAGGGGCGAACACTGAAGCTTTCTTT.

This rearrangement joins TRBV7-2 to TRBJ2-7, with TRBD2 matching 10 bases. The V and J ends lost 5 bases and 1 base, in that order; junction bases with no gene match: 8. Germline CDR1 SGHTA, CDR2 FQGNSA. There are 16 residues in the CDR3. The CDR3 DNA follows: TGTGCCAGCAGCGCCCCCCGGACTAGCGGATCCTACGAGCAGTACTTC. Residues: CASSAPRTSGSYEQYF.

The rearrangement links TRBV6-2 or TRBV6-3 to TRBJ2-7; TRBD1 might be the D (6 bases). The CDR3 is made up of 15 amino acids. V was trimmed by 8 bases and J by 1 base, leaving 18 bases between them. Germline V lookup: CDR1 MNHEY, CDR2 SVGEGT. CDR3 bases: TGTGCCAGCGGGCCTCTGGGGACAACATCCTACGAGCAGTACTTC. Its translation is CASGPLGTTSYEQYF.

J is TRBJ2-1 and V is TRBV7-8; D might be TRBD1 (5 bases). The CDR3 extends over 15 amino acids. Germline values: CDR1 SGHVS, CDR2 FQNEAQ. V was trimmed by 5 bases and J by 4 bases, leaving 15 bases between them. CDR3 nucleotide sequence: TGTGCCAGCAGCCCCCGTACAGGACCTTACAATGAGCAGTTCTTC. This encodes CASSPRTGPYNEQFF.

This clonotype showed up just a few times. V usage is TRBV5-1 and J usage is TRBJ2-7; perhaps TRBD1 as D (7 bases). V was cut by 2 bases and J by 5 bases, with 23 bases left in between. Germline values: CDR1 SGHRS, CDR2 YFSETQ. CDR3 size: 17 residues. Here the CDR3 reads CASSFSPPRQGLDEQYF. The CDR3 DNA reads TGCGCCAGCAGCTTTTCGCCTCCGCGACAGGGACTCGACGAGCAGTACTTC.

A few counts support this clonotype. The J gene is TRBJ1-2, the V gene TRBV20-1; TRBD1 aligns across 7 bases. This CDR3 is 13 amino acids long. In germline, CDR1 is DFQATT, CDR2 SNEGSKA (reference sequence). V was pared by 3 bases and J by 4 bases, with 5 bases of the junction left unmatched. The CDR3 nucleotides are TGCAGTGCTAGGACAGGGATCGGCTATGGCTACACCTTC. Its translation: CSARTGIGYGYTF.

This chain joins TRBV20-1 and TRBJ2-7, with 9 bases that match TRBD2. CDR1 and CDR2 from the germline V gene are DFQATT and SNEGSKA (reference sequence). The CDR3 has 14 residues. The junction had 9 bases not matched to a gene; V was cut back by 7 bases and J by 2 bases. CDR3 residues: CSVIGAGGPYEQYF. In nucleotides, the CDR3 is TGCAGTGTGATAGGGGCGGGAGGGCCCTACGAGCAGTACTTC.

This clonotype turned up a few times. The CDR3 loop is CASSVASGAPESLHF. The CDR3 DNA is TGTGCCAGCAGCGTAGCTTCAGGGGCCCCCGAATCCCTCCACTTT. The genes are TRBV9 and TRBJ1-6; D is possibly TRBD1 (6 bases). Per the germline V gene, CDR1 is SGDLS and CDR2 is YYNGEE. This CDR3 has 15 residues. V was cut by 0 bases and J by 14 bases, with 18 bases left in between.

The CDR3 loop reads CASSEALRGGELFF. CDR3 nucleotides: TGTGCCAGCAGTGAAGCGCTTCGGGGCGGGGAGCTGTTTTTT. This chain joins TRBV2 and TRBJ2-2; maybe TRBD2 (5 bases). This CDR3 spans 14 amino acids. The V end lost 0 bases, the J end lost 7 bases, and 9 bases lay between the germline ends. The germline V gene has CDR1 SNHLY and CDR2 FYNNEI.

V and J are TRBV20-1 and TRBJ1-5; D is perhaps TRBD1 (5 bases). In germline, CDR1 is DFQATT, CDR2 SNEGSKA (reference sequence). The CDR3 is 16 residues long. Trimming pared 2 bases from V and 1 base from J, leaving 15 bases between. CDR3 residues: CSARPRKGYSNQPQHF. The CDR3 DNA reads as TGCAGTGCTAGACCGCGGAAGGGGTACAGCAATCAGCCCCAGCATTTT.

This chain uses TRBV30 with TRBJ1-5, with TRBD1 matching 9 bases. V shed 2 bases, J shed 4 bases, and the junction held 9 bases outside the gene matches. The germline CDR1 and CDR2 sequences are GTSNPN and SVGIG (reference sequence). The CDR3 runs 16 residues. The CDR3 spells CAWSRTETGGNQPQHF. The CDR3 DNA follows: TGTGCCTGGAGTCGGACGGAGACAGGGGGGAATCAGCCCCAGCATTTT.

The V gene is TRBV7-2, the J gene TRBJ2-7, with a tentative D call TRBD1 (6 bases). Germline V gene data show CDR1 as SGHTA and CDR2 as FQGNSA. Trimming removed 4 bases at V and 2 bases at J, with 9 bases between. The CDR3 contains 13 residues. The CDR3 nucleotides are TGTGCCAGCAGCTACGACAGGACCTACGAGCAGTACTTC. It is translated as CASSYDRTYEQYF.

The chain is built from TRBV2 and TRBJ2-5, with 7 bases aligning to TRBD2. This CDR3 spans 15 amino acids. V shed 6 bases, J shed 2 bases, and the junction held 9 bases outside the gene matches. From germline, CDR1 is SNHLY and CDR2 FYNNEI. CDR3 sequence (DNA): TGTGCCAGCAGGGGGGGGATCGTTGGACAAGAGACCCAGTACTTC. This sequence encodes CASRGGIVGQETQYF.

This clonotype was observed a handful of times. The rearrangement uses TRBV2 and TRBJ1-2, with D maybe TRBD1 (5 bases). The CDR3 contains 15 residues. Germline CDR1 and CDR2: SNHLY and FYNNEI. V was pared by 8 bases and J by 8 bases, with 24 bases between. The CDR3: CASDEAGTPNRGYTF. Here the CDR3 DNA reads TGTGCCAGCGACGAGGCCGGGACCCCTAATCGGGGCTACACCTTC.

The rearrangement links TRBV20-1 to TRBJ1-1, with D possibly TRBD1 on 6 matching bases. Germline lookup yields CDR1 DFQATT and CDR2 SNEGSKA (reference sequence). Between the trimmed V and J ends, which lost 4 bases and 0 bases, there was a span of 12 bases. The CDR3 runs to 14 residues. The CDR3 protein is CSATGQIMNTEAFF. The CDR3 DNA reads as TGCAGTGCTACAGGACAGATTATGAACACTGAAGCTTTCTTT.

The chain links TRBV24-1 to TRBJ2-3, with D unclear. The V and J ends lost 5 bases and 9 bases respectively, with 11 bases between them. CDR3 size: 12 residues. The germline CDR1 and CDR2 sequences are KGHDR and SFDVKD. CDR3 protein: CATSGDGLTQYF. The CDR3 DNA reads TGTGCCACCAGTGGTGACGGGTTAACGCAGTATTTT.

This chain uses TRBV30 with TRBJ2-2, with TRBD1 matching 10 bases. Germline lookup yields CDR1 GTSNPN and CDR2 SVGIG (reference sequence). V was pared by 0 bases and J by 7 bases, with 5 bases of the junction left unmatched. The CDR3 extends over 15 amino acids. CDR3 amino acids: CAWSVRGQGNGELFF. The CDR3 DNA sequence: TGTGCCTGGAGTGTAAGGGGACAGGGGAACGGGGAGCTGTTTTTT.

This sequence joins TRBV9 and TRBJ2-2, with D possibly TRBD1 on 5 matching bases. Germline CDR1 and CDR2: SGDLS and YYNGEE. The length of the CDR3 is 15 residues. V was pared by 2 bases and J by 0 bases, with 8 bases between. Here the CDR3 reads CASSVTGSNTGELFF. CDR3 coding DNA: TGTGCCAGCAGCGTTACAGGTTCGAACACCGGGGAGCTGTTTTTT. Complete variable domain (other parts from reference TRBV9 and TRBJ2-2): DSGVTQTPKHLITATGQRVTLRCSPRSGDLSVYWYQQSLDQGLQFLIQYYNGEERAKGNILERFSAQQFPDLHSELNLSSLELGDSALYFCASSVTGSNTGELFFGEGSRLTVL.

In the case of this clonotype: The junction does not match germline at one end; this may be a read error. The genes are TRBV7-7 and TRBJ2-2, with D possibly TRBD2 on 5 matching bases. The CDR3 is made up of 14 amino acids. The germline CDR1 and CDR2 sequences are SSHAT and FNYEAQ (reference sequence). The CDR3 is CASSPNVGAGELFF. In nucleotides, the CDR3 is TGTGCTAGCAGCCCTAATGTGGGAGCCGGGGAGCTGTTTTTT.